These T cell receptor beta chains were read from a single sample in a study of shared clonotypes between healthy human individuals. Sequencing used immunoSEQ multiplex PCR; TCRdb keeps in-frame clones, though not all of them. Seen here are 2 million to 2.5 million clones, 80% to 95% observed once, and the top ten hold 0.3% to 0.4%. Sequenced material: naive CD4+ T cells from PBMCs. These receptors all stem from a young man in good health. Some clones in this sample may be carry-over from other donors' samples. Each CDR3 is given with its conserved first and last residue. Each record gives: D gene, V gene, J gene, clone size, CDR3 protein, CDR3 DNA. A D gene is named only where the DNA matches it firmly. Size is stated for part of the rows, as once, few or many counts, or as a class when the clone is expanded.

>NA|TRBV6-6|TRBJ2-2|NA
CASSYSRQGGGELFF
TGTGCCAGCAGTTACTCGAGGCAAGGTGGCGGGGAGCTGTTTTTT
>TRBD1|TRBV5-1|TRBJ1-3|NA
CASSPGTGAGNTIYF
TGCGCCAGCAGCCCCGGGACAGGGGCTGGAAACACCATATATTTT
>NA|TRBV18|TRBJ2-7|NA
CASSQNPAGLSYEQYF
TGTGCCAGCTCCCAGAATCCGGCAGGGCTATCCTACGAGCAGTACTTC
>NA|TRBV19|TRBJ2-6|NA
CASSIIGSGANVLTF
TGTGCCAGTAGTATAATTGGCTCTGGGGCCAACGTCCTGACTTTC
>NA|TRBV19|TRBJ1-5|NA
CAASSILMVRNQPQHF
TGTGCCGCCAGTAGTATTCTCATGGTGCGCAATCAGCCCCAGCATTTT
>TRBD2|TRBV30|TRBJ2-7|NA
CASRNPPGLAGAESHEQYF
TGTGCCTCCCGAAACCCTCCGGGACTAGCGGGGGCGGAGAGTCACGAGCAGTACTTC
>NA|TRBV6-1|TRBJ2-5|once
CASSERPGGGETQYF
TGTGCCAGCAGTGAACGGCCAGGGGGAGGAGAGACCCAGTACTTC
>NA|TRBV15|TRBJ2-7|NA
CATSRDGAREQYF
TGTGCCACCAGCAGAGATGGGGCGCGCGAGCAGTACTTC
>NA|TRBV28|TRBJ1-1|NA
CASSSSVGRMNTEAFF
TGTGCCAGCAGTTCGTCGGTGGGTCGGATGAACACTGAAGCTTTCTTT
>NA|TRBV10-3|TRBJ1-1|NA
CAISESAGMNTEAFF
TGTGCCATCAGTGAGTCGGCAGGAATGAACACTGAAGCTTTCTTT
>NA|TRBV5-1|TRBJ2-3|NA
CASSTGGGPDTQYF
TGCGCCAGCAGCACCGGAGGGGGCCCCGATACGCAGTATTTT
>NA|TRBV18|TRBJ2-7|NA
CASSPRTLPYEQYF
TGTGCCAGCTCACCAAGGACACTACCCTACGAGCAGTACTTC
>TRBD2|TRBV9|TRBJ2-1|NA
CASSVGLAGANEQFF
TGTGCCAGCAGCGTCGGACTAGCGGGAGCTAATGAGCAGTTCTTC
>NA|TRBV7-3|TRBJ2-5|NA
CASSLRAQETQYF
TGTGCCAGCAGCCTCAGGGCACAAGAGACCCAGTACTTC
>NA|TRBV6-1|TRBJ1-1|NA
CASSPERGTEAFF
TGTGCCAGCTCCCCCGAGCGAGGAACTGAAGCTTTCTTT
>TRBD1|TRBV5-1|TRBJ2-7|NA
CASSPRTGGGYEQYF
TGCGCCAGCAGCCCCCGGACAGGGGGAGGGTACGAGCAGTACTTC
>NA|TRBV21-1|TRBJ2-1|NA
CASSKTRRGPYNEQFF
TGTGCCAGCAGCAAGACTAGACGTGGCCCCTACAATGAGCAGTTCTTC
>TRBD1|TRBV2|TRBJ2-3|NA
CASTYFSGQGRRTDTQYF
TGTGCCAGCACTTATTTTTCTGGACAGGGAAGGAGGACAGATACGCAGTATTTT
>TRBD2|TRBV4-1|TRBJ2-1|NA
CASSQAIGWSLIASGTNEQFF
TGCGCCAGCAGCCAAGCTATCGGATGGTCCTTGATAGCTAGCGGGACTAATGAGCAGTTCTTC
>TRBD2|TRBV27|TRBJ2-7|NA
CASSFEGLAGVKEQYF
TGTGCCAGCAGTTTTGAAGGACTAGCGGGAGTTAAAGAGCAGTACTTC
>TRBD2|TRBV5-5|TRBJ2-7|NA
CASSSGGTSGSYEQYF
TGTGCCAGCAGCTCCGGAGGGACTAGCGGCTCCTACGAGCAGTACTTC
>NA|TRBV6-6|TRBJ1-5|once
CASTTRGIDSNQPQHF
TGTGCCAGCACCACACGAGGGATAGATAGCAATCAGCCCCAGCATTTT
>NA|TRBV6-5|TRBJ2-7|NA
CASSYSSQGPYEQYF
TGTGCCAGCAGTTACTCGTCTCAGGGGCCCTACGAGCAGTACTTC
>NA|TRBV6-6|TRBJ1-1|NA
CASSSFQGMNTEAFF
TGTGCCAGCAGTTCCTTCCAGGGAATGAACACTGAAGCTTTCTTT
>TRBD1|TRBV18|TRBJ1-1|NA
CASSPFKGANTEAFF
TGTGCCAGCTCACCGTTTAAGGGGGCGAACACTGAAGCTTTCTTT
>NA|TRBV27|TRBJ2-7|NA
CASSPFQSSYEQYF
TGTGCCAGCAGTCCTTTCCAGAGCTCCTACGAGCAGTACTTC
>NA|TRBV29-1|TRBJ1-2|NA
CSGLDKDGYTF
TGCAGCGGCCTTGACAAAGATGGCTACACCTTC
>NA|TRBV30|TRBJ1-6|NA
CAWSVQANSPLHF
TGTGCCTGGAGTGTACAGGCAAATTCACCCCTCCACTTT
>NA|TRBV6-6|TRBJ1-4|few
CASQGRLGEKLFF
TGTGCCAGCCAGGGCAGGCTGGGTGAAAAACTGTTTTTT
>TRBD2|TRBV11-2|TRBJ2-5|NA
CASSFRPLAAGEETQYF
TGTGCCAGCAGTTTCAGGCCACTAGCGGCGGGGGAAGAGACCCAGTACTTC
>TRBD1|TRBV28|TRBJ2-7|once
CASTSREGQGFYEQYF
TGTGCCAGCACCTCCAGGGAGGGACAGGGTTTCTACGAGCAGTACTTC
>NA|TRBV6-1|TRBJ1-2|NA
CASGGYYGYTF
TGTGCCAGCGGAGGTTACTATGGCTACACCTTC
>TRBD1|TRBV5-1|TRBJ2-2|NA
CASSGTGGSTGELFF
TGCGCCAGCAGCGGGACAGGGGGTTCGACCGGGGAGCTGTTTTTT
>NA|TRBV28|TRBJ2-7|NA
CASLTRDGKGEQYF
TGTGCCAGCCTCACTAGGGACGGCAAGGGCGAGCAGTACTTC
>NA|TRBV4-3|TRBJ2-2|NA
CASSQDARGWDTGELFF
TGCGCCAGCAGCCAAGATGCCCGGGGTTGGGACACCGGGGAGCTGTTTTTT
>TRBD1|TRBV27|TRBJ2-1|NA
CASSPTGPNEQFF
TGTGCCAGCAGTCCGACAGGGCCCAATGAGCAGTTCTTC
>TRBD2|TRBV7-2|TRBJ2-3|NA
CASSVGTSGDTQYF
TGTGCCAGCAGCGTAGGGACTAGCGGAGATACGCAGTATTTT
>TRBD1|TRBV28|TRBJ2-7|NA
CASSLYSGQGSYEQYF
TGTGCCAGCAGTTTATATTCCGGACAGGGCTCCTACGAGCAGTACTTC
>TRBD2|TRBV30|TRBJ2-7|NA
CAWAPGTSGIYEQYF
TGTGCCTGGGCCCCCGGGACTAGCGGGATCTACGAGCAGTACTTC
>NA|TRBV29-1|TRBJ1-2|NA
CSGLGGVYGYTF
TGCAGCGGCTTGGGGGGCGTCTATGGCTACACCTTC
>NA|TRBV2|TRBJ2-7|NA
CASKGSSYEQYF
TGTGCCAGCAAGGGTAGTTCTTACGAGCAGTACTTC
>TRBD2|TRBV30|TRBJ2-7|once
CAWSYSSGKYEQYF
TGTGCCTGGAGTTATAGTAGCGGGAAATACGAGCAGTACTTC
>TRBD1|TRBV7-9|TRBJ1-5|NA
CASSQGTGEPRPQHF
TGTGCCAGCAGCCAGGGGACAGGCGAACCAAGGCCCCAGCATTTT
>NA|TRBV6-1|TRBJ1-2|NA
CASSAAHNYGYTF
TGTGCCAGCAGCGCAGCACATAACTATGGCTACACCTTC
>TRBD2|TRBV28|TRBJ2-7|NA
CACGLAGRTSYEQYF
TGTGCCTGTGGTTTAGCGGGCCGGACCTCCTACGAGCAGTACTTC
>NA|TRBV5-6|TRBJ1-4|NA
CASSLGRTVEKLFF
TGTGCCAGCAGCTTGGGACGGACAGTGGAAAAACTGTTTTTT
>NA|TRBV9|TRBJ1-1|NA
CASSVPGNTEAFF
TGTGCCAGCAGCGTTCCGGGGAACACTGAAGCTTTCTTT
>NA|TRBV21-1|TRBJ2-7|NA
CASSTLTRQGISYEQYF
TGTGCCAGCAGCACCCTCACCAGACAGGGGATCTCCTACGAGCAGTACTTC
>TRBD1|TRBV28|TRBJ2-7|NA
CASRWTGSYEQYF
TGTGCCAGCAGATGGACAGGCTCCTACGAGCAGTACTTC
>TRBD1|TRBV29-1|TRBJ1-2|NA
CSVAGTGLVGGYTF
TGCAGCGTTGCAGGGACAGGGTTAGTAGGTGGCTACACCTTC
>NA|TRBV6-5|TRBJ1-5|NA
CASSPARAGQPQHF
TGTGCCAGCAGTCCAGCGAGGGCCGGGCAGCCCCAGCATTTT
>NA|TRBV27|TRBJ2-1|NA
CASSFLYASSYNEQFF
TGTGCCAGCAGTTTCCTTTACGCGAGCTCCTACAATGAGCAGTTCTTC
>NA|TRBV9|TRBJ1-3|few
CASSVGGYGNTIYF
TGTGCCAGCAGCGTAGGGGGGTACGGAAACACCATATATTTT
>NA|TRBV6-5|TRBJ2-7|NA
CASSLPGPGSYEQYF
TGTGCCAGCAGTCTTCCGGGCCCAGGGTCGTACGAGCAGTACTTC
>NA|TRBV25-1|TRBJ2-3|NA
CASSEYKGASTDTQYF
TGTGCCAGCAGTGAATATAAGGGCGCTAGCACAGATACGCAGTATTTT
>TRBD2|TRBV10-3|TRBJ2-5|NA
CAISAAPSGIGETQYF
TGTGCCATCAGTGCCGCACCTAGCGGGATAGGAGAGACCCAGTACTTC
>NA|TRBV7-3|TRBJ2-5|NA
CASSPDSRETQYF
TGTGCCAGCAGCCCCGATTCAAGGGAGACCCAGTACTTC